A selection of T cell receptor beta chains follows, all from one sample in a study of T cells after yellow fever vaccination. TCRdb processed the 5' RACE reads anew with MiXCR; each CDR3 protein has one entry. This sample has just under 600,000 distinct CDR3 sequences, with approximately 13% found just once. Sequenced here: PBMCs, sampled on the day of the yellow fever booster vaccination. These receptors originate from a man between 25 and 39 years old who received the YFV17D yellow fever vaccine. The CDR3 runs from the conserved cysteine through the conserved F or W.

>TRBV10-2
CASRLAGMSSYEQYF
>TRBV5-1
CASSYDGWNTGELFF
>TRBV20-1
CSARLAGAREQYF
>TRBV14
CASSGNTDTQYF
>TRBV4-3
CASSRALGLGETQYF
>TRBV7-9
CASRADYEQFF
>TRBV5-6
CASSFRSGRNSDTQYF
>TRBV12-3/TRBV12-4
CASSRGLARGGEQFF
>TRBV4-3
CASSQGIGRQETQYF
>TRBV7-2
CASSPGLAGGPYEQYF
>TRBV4-3
CASSQGLGYQETQYF
>TRBV7-2
CASSRDRGVPDEKLFF
>TRBV28
CASSFLQGRGPLHF
>TRBV6-2/TRBV6-3
CASGGATEAFF
>TRBV11-1
CASSQIGQEPIWYQETQYF
>TRBV7-3
CASSWGTSYNEQFF
>TRBV6-5
CASSYPRDGSYNSPLHF
>TRBV10-3
CANSMDLGPNEQFF
>TRBV3-1
CASSQGRTGLETQYF
>TRBV10-3
CAISVTEQETQYF